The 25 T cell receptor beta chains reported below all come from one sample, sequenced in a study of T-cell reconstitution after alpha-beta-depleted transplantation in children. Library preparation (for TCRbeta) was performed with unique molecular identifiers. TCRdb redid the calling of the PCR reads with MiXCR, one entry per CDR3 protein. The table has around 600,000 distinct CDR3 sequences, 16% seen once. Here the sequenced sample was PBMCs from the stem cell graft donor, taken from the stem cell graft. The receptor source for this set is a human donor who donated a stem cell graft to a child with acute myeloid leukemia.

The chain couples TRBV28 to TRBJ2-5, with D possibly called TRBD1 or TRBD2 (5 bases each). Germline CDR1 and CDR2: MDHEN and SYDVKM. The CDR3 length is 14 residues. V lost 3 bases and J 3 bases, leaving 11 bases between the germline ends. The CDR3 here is CASSLGREEETQYF. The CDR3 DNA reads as TGTGCCAGCAGTTTGGGACGGGAAGAAGAGACCCAGTACTTC.

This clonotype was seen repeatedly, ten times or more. The CDR3 sequence: CSVEDDNNYGYTF. The DNA of the CDR3 is TGCAGCGTTGAGGACGATAACAACTATGGCTACACCTTC. This rearrangement joins TRBV29-1 to TRBJ1-2; no definite D call. The CDR3 is 13 residues long. V dropped 3 bases and J dropped 2 bases, with 10 bases sitting between them. Germline CDR1 reads SQVTM; CDR2 reads ANQGSEA.

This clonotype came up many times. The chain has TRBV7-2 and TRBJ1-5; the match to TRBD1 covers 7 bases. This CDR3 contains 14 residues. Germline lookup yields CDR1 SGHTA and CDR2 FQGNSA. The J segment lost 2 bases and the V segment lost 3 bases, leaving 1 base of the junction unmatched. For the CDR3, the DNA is TGTGCCAGCAGCTTCGACAGGGGCAATCAGCCCCAGCATTTT. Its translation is CASSFDRGNQPQHF.

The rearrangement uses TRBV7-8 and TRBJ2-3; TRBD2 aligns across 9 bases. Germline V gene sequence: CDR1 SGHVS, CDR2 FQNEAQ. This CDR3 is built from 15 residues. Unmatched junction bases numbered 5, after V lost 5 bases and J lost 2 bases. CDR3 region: CASSRSGGDTDTQYF. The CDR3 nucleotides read TGTGCCAGCAGCCGTAGCGGGGGTGACACAGATACGCAGTATTTT.

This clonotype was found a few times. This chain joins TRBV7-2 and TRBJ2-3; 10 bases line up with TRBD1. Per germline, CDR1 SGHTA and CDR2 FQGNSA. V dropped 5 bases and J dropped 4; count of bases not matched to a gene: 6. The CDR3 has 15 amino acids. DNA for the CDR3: TGTGCCAGCAGCCCCCCCGGGACAGGGGCAGATACGCAGTATTTT. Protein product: CASSPPGTGADTQYF.

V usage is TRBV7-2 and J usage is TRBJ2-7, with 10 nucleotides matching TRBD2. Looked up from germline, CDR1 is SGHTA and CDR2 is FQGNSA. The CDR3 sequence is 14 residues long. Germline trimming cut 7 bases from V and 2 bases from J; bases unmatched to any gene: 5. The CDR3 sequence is CASTGTSETYEQYF. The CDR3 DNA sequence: TGTGCCAGCACCGGGACTAGCGAGACCTACGAGCAGTACTTC.

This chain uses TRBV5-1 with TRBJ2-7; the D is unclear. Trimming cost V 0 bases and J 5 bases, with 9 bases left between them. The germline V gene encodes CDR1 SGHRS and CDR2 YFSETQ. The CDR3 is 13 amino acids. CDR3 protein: CASSLATLNEQYF. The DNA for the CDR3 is TGCGCCAGCAGCTTGGCCACTCTCAACGAGCAGTACTTC.

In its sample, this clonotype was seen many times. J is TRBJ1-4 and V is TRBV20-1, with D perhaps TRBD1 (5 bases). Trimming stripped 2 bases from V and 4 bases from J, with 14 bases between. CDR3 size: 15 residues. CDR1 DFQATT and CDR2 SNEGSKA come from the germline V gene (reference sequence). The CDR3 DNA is TGCAGTGCTAGATCCGGGGGAGCGGTTAATGAAAAACTGTTTTTT. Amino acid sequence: CSARSGGAVNEKLFF.

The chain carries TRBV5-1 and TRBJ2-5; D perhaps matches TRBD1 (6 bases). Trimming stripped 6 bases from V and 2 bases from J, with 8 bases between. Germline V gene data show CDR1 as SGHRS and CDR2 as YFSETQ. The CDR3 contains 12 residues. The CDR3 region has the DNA TGCGCCAGCACTGGACAGCAAGAGACCCAGTACTTC. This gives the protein CASTGQQETQYF.

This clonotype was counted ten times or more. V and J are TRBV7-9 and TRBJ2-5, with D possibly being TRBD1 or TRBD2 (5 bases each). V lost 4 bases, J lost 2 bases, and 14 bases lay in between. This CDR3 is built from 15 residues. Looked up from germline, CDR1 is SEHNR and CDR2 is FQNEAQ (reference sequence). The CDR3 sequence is CASSWGSGLQETQYF. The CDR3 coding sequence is TGTGCCAGCAGCTGGGGGTCAGGACTTCAAGAGACCCAGTACTTC.

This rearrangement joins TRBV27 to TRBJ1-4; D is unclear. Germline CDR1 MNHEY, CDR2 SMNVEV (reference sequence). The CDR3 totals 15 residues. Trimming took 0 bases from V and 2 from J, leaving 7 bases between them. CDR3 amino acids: CASSLSDGTNEKLFF. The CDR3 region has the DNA TGTGCCAGCAGTTTATCGGACGGCACTAATGAAAAACTGTTTTTT. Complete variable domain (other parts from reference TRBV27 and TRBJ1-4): EAQVTQNPRYLITVTGKKLTVTCSQNMNHEYMSWYRQDPGLGLRQIYYSMNVEVTDKGDVPEGYKVSRKEKRNFPLILESPSPNQTSLYFCASSLSDGTNEKLFFGSGTQLSVL.

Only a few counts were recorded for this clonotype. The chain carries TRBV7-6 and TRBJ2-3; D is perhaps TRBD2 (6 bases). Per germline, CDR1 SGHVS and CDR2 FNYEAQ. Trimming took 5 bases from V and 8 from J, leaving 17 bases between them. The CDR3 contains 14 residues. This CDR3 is CASSAGGSMVTQYF. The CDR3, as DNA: TGTGCCAGCAGCGCAGGAGGGTCGATGGTTACGCAGTATTTT.

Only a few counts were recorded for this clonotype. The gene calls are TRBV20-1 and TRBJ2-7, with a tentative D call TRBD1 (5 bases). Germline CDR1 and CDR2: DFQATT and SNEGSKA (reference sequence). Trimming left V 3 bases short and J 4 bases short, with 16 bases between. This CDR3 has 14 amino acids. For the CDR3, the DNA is TGCAGTGCTAGCGGCAGGGCTCAAGGGTACGAGCAGTACTTC. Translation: CSASGRAQGYEQYF.

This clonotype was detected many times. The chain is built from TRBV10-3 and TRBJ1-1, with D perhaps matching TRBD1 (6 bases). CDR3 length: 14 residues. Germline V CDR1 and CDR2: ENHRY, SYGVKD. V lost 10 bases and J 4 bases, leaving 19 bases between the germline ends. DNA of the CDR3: TGTGCCACCTTTAGAGAGGGGGAGAGCACTGAAGCTTTCTTT. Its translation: CATFREGESTEAFF.

CDR3: CASSPSRDNHYGYTF. The CDR3 nucleotides are TGTGCCAGCAGCCCGAGTCGTGACAACCACTATGGCTACACCTTC. V is TRBV7-3 and J is TRBJ1-2; the D is unclear. The V end was cut by 5 bases, the J end by 3 bases, with 16 bases between. Germline V CDR1 and CDR2: SGHTA, FQGTGA. There are 15 residues in the CDR3.

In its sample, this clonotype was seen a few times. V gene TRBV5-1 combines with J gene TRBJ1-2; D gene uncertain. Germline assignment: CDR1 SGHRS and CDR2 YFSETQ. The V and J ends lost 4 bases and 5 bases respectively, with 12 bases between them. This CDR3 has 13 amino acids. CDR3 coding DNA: TGCGCCAGCAGCAGAAGGACGGGGTATGGCTACACCTTC. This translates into CASSRRTGYGYTF.

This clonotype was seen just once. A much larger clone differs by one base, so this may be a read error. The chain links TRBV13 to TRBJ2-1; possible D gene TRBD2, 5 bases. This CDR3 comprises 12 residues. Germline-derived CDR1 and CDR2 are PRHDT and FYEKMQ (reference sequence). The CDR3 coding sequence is TGTGCCAGCTCTCGACGGGAAAATGTGCAGTTCTTC. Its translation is CASSRRENVQFF.

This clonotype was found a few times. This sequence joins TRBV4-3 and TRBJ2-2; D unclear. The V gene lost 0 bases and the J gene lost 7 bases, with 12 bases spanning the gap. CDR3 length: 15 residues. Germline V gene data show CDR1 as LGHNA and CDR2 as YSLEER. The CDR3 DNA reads TGCGCCAGCAGCCAAGACAGGTCCCTGGGCGGGGAGCTGTTTTTT. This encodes CASSQDRSLGGELFF.

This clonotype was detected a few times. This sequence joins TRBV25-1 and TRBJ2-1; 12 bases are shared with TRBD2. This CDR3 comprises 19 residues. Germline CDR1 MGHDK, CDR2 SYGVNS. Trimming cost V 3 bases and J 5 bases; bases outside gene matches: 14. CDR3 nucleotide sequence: TGTGCCAGCAGTGATGACAGACAGGTGCTAGCGGGGGGGAACAATGAGCAGTTCTTC. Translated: CASSDDRQVLAGGNNEQFF.

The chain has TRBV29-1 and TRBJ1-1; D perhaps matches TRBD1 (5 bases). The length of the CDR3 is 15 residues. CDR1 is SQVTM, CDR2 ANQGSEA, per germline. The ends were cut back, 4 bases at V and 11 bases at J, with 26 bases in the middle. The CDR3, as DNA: TGCAGCGTTGGGGACCCCCGGGGCCTCGTAATTGAGGCTTTCTTT. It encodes CSVGDPRGLVIEAFF.

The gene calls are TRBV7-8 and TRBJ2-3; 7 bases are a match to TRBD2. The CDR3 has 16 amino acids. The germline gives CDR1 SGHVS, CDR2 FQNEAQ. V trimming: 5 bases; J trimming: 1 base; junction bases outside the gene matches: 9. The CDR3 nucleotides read TGTGCCAGCAGCCCGCTAGCGGAAAGACGCACAGATACGCAGTATTTT. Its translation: CASSPLAERRTDTQYF.

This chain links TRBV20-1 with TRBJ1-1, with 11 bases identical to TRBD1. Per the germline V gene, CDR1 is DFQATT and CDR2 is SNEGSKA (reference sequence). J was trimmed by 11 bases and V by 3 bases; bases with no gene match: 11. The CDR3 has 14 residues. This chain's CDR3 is CSARSRDRGSAAFF. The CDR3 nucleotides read TGCAGTGCTAGGTCCCGGGACAGGGGGAGCGCGGCTTTCTTT.

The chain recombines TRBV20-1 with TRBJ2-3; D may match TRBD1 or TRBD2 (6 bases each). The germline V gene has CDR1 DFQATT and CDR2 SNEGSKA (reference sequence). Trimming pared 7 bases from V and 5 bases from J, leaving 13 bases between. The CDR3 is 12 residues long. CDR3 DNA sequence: TGCAGTGTGCCGGGGGCTGGAGATACGCAGTATTTT. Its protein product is CSVPGAGDTQYF.

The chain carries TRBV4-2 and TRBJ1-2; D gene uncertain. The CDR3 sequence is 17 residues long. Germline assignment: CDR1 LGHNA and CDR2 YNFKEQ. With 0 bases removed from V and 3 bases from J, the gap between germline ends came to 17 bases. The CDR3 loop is CASSQDPGSNNYYGYTF. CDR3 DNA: TGTGCCAGCAGCCAAGATCCCGGCAGTAATAATTACTATGGCTACACCTTC.

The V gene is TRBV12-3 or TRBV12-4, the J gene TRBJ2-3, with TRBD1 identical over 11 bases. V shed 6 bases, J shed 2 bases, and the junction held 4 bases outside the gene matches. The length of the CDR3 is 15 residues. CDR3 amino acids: CASRTDRGPTDTQYF. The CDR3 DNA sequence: TGTGCCAGCAGAACGGACAGGGGGCCCACAGATACGCAGTATTTT.